Detailed here is one TCR beta chain. Its antigen is not identified. CDR1 and CDR2 from the germline V gene are SGHRS and YFSETQ. J was trimmed by 2 bases and V by 3 bases; bases with no gene match: 3. CDR3 size: 14 residues. Only in-frame clones appear in the TCRdb table, and some are missing; sequencing was by immunoSEQ multiplex PCR. The table records approximately 60,000 clones, 70% to 90% of them present only once. The record originates from a study of a mutant IDH1 vaccine in newly diagnosed glioma. Study summary: Vaccine administration was initiated 4-6 weeks following radiotherapy alone, or with temozolomide cycles. The sex distribution of treated patients was 62.5% male and 37.5% female, with a mean age of approximately 40 years. Pretreatment consisted of radiotherapy, temozolomide, or both, with most receiving both. Overall study results and limits: Pseudoprogression showed no apparent link to changes in top peripheral T cell clonotypes.

Time point here: week 35, safety follow-up. The investigators gave 300 ug of mutant IDH1 20-mer peptide in each vaccine dose, together with topical imiquimod. The sample consisted of PBMCs, taken from a glioma patient whose treatment included an IDH1 peptide vaccine. This sequence was found in a man aged 35 to 55 with glioma. V and J are TRBV5-1 and TRBJ2-7; 9 bases fit TRBD1. The CDR3 sequence: CASSWDRATYEQYF. CDR3 coding DNA: TGCGCCAGCAGCTGGGACAGGGCAACCTACGAGCAGTACTTC.